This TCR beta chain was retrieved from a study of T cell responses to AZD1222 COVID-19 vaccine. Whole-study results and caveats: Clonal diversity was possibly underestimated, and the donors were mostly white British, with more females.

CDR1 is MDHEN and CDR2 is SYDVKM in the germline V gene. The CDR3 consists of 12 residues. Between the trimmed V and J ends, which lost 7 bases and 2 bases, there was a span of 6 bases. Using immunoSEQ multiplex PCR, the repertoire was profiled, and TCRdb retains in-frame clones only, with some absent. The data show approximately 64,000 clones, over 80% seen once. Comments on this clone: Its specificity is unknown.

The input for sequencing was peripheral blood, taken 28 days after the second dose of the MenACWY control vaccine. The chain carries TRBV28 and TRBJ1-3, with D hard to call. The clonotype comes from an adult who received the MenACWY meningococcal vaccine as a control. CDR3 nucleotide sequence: TGTGCCAGCAACTTACCTGGAAACACCATATATTTT. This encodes CASNLPGNTIYF.